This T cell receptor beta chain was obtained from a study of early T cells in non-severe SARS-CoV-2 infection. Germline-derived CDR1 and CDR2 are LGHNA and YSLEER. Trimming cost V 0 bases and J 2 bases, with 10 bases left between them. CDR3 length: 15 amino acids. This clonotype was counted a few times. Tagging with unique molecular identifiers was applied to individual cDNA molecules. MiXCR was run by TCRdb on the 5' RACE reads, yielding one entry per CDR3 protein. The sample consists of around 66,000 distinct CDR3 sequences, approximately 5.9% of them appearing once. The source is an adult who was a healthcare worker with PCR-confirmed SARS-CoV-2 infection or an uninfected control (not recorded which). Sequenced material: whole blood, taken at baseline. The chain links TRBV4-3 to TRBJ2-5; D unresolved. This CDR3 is CASSQDHTDQETQYF. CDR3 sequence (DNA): TGCGCCAGCAGCCAAGATCACACGGATCAAGAGACCCAGTACTTC.